Detailed here is one TCR beta chain. As yet, its antigen is unknown. Unique molecular identifiers were built into the TCR beta cDNA libraries. One entry per CDR3 protein results from TCRdb running MiXCR on the PCR reads. The table lists around 250,000 distinct CDR3 sequences, 35% to 40% of them singletons. CDR3 length: 13 amino acids. The germline gives CDR1 KGHSH, CDR2 LQKENI. Trimming shortened V by 5 bases and J by 2 bases, and 6 bases separated the two germline ends. These data come from a study of post-analysis software for immune sequencing data. Study results and caveats: In patients, about 5 TRBV segments were more frequent than in controls, with TRBV5-6, TRBV5-1 and TRBV20-1 among them. Significantly lower normalized Chao1 diversity was found in patients with multiple sclerosis relative to controls.

Source material: blood. This chain joins TRBV18 and TRBJ1-4; maybe TRBD1 (5 bases). The sequence derives from a girl between 5 and 17 years old with multiple sclerosis. The chain's CDR3 is CASSWGTNEKLFF. CDR3 coding DNA: TGTGCCAGCTCATGGGGGACTAATGAAAAACTGTTTTTT.